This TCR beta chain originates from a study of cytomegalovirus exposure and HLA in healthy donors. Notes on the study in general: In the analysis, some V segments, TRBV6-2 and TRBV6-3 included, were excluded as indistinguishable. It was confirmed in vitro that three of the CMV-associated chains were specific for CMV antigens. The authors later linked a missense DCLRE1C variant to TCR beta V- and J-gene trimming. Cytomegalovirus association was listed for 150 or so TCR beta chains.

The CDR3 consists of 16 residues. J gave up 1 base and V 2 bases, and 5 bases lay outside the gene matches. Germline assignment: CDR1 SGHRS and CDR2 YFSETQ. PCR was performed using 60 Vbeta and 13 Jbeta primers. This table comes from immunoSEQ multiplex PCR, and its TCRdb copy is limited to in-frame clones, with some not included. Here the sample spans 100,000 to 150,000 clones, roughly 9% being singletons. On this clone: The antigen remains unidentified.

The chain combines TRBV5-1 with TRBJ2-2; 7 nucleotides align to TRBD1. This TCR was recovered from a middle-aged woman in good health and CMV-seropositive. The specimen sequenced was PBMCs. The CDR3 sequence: CASSFQGTVNTGELFF. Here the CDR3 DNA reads TGCGCCAGCAGCTTCCAGGGGACAGTGAACACCGGGGAGCTGTTTTTT.